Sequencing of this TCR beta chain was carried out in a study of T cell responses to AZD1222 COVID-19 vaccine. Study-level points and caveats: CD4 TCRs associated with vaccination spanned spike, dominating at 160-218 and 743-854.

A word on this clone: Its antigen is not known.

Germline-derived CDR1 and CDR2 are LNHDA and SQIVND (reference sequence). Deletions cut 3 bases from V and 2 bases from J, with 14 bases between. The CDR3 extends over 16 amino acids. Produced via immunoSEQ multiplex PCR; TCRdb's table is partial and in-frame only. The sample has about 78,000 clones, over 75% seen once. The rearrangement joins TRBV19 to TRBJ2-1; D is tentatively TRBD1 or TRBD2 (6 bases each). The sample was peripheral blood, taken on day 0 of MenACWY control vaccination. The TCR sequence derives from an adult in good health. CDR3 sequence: CASSIVGGPTYNEQFF. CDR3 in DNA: TGTGCCAGTAGTATTGTGGGGGGCCCTACCTACAATGAGCAGTTCTTC.